This TCR beta chain came from a study of shared clonotypes between healthy human individuals. Study-wide findings and caveats: Researchers found naive subsets generally carried larger estimated richness than memory subsets.

Turning to this clone: Antigen unknown.

Deep-level settings were used for running the assay. In the original workflow: For the immunoSEQ data, sequences were junction-only without quality scores, so filtering differed. The method was immunoSEQ multiplex PCR; TCRdb's version includes in-frame clones alone and lacks a portion of them. That table supplies the V and J calls and clone size; D and trimming were determined from the DNA. The sample carries about 1.1 million clones, approximately 77% recorded once. CDR3 length: 15 residues. Trimming stripped 5 bases from V and 4 bases from J, with 18 bases between. Per germline, CDR1 MDHEN and CDR2 SYDVKM.

The J gene is TRBJ2-7, the V gene TRBV28; the D is unclear. The sequence was collected from a man aged 18 to 30 in good health. Some clones in this sample may be carry-over from other donors' samples. The specimen was memory CD4+ T cells from PBMCs. Subset denoted: CD45RA-negative fraction. CDR3: CASSLPGSPTYEQYF. In DNA form, the CDR3 reads TGTGCCAGCAGTCTCCCGGGCAGCCCCACTTACGAGCAGTACTTC.